Below, 13 T cell receptor beta chains from the same sample are listed, as sequenced in a study of blood T cell repertoires in COVID-19. TCRdb's copy holds only in-frame clones and misses some; the assay was immunoSEQ multiplex PCR. The table has 450,000 or so clones, about 87% seen once. Sequenced sample: peripheral blood. The origin of the receptors is a young man with COVID-19, enrolled during active disease.

The chain couples TRBV6-5 to TRBJ1-1, with 7 bases fitting TRBD1. There are 15 residues in the CDR3. V shed 6 bases and J 1 base; nucleotides not matched to a gene: 8. Germline V gene sequence: CDR1 MNHEY, CDR2 SVGAGI. CDR3: CASRKKTGTNTEAFF. The CDR3 DNA reads as TGTGCCAGCAGGAAAAAGACAGGGACGAACACTGAAGCTTTCTTT.

This clone has a handful of counts. The sample has other DNA sequences that encode this CDR3 too. This chain joins TRBV5-1 and TRBJ2-5; 8 bases agree with TRBD1. Germline CDR1 and CDR2: SGHRS and YFSETQ. V gave up 0 bases and J gave up 5 bases; unmatched junction bases: 3. The CDR3 is made up of 14 amino acids. The CDR3: CASSLGTGRETQYF. For the CDR3, the DNA is TGCGCCAGCAGCTTGGGGACAGGGCGGGAGACCCAGTACTTC. Looking up the rest from reference TRBV5-1 and TRBJ2-5 gives the full variable domain: KAGVTQTPRYLIKTRGQQVTLSCSPISGHRSVSWYQQTPGQGLQFLFEYFSETQRNKGNFPGRFSGRQFSNSRSEMNVSTLELGDSALYLCASSLGTGRETQYFGPGTRLLVL.

This chain connects TRBV10-2 to TRBJ2-3; possibly TRBD2 for D (5 bases). The CDR3 covers 14 residues. V lost 6 bases to trimming and J lost 2 bases, with 12 bases between them. Germline V gene lookup returns CDR1 WSHSY and CDR2 SAAADI. The CDR3 spells CASRPGLYTDTQYF. In DNA, the CDR3 is TGCGCCAGCAGGCCCGGACTTTACACAGATACGCAGTATTTT.

Concerning this clone itself: Other DNA sequences in the same sample also yield this CDR3. The J gene is TRBJ2-7, the V gene TRBV5-1, with TRBD1 matching over 10 bases. The CDR3 covers 14 residues. In germline, CDR1 is SGHRS, CDR2 YFSETQ. The V and J ends lost 0 bases and 4 bases, in that order; junction bases with no gene match: 1. The chain's CDR3 is CASSLGTGGYEQYF. The CDR3 bases are TGCGCCAGCAGCTTGGGGACAGGGGGGTACGAGCAGTACTTC.

The chain joins TRBV3-1 (or the pseudogene TRBV3-2) to TRBJ2-1; unclear D gene. V lost 0 bases and J 8 bases, leaving 11 bases between the germline ends. This CDR3 comprises 14 residues. Germline lookup yields CDR1 LGHDT and CDR2 YNNKEL (reference sequence). For the CDR3, the DNA is TGTGCCAGCAGCCAAGATCTTGCGTCGGATGAGCAGTTCTTC. It translates to CASSQDLASDEQFF.

The chain's CDR3 is CATAGTGSTDTQYF. CDR3 bases: TGTGCCACCGCCGGGACAGGGAGCACAGATACGCAGTATTTT. The rearrangement uses TRBV24-1 and TRBJ2-3; 9 bases line up with TRBD1. V lost 9 bases, J lost 0 bases, and 3 bases stayed unmatched. The CDR3 has 14 residues. Germline CDR1 KGHDR, CDR2 SFDVKD.

This chain uses TRBV28 with TRBJ1-5; possible D gene TRBD1, 5 bases. Germline V gene lookup returns CDR1 MDHEN and CDR2 SYDVKM. The CDR3 has 15 amino acids. The V gene lost 3 bases and the J gene lost 6 bases, with 15 bases spanning the gap. This chain's CDR3 is CASSFAGQNGQPQHF. CDR3 sequence (DNA): TGTGCCAGCAGTTTTGCAGGACAAAATGGTCAGCCCCAGCATTTT.

This clone came up once. The chain has TRBV15 and TRBJ1-3; D remains unclear. CDR1 and CDR2 from the germline V gene are LNHNV and YYDKDF (reference sequence). The germline V and J ends were trimmed by 0 bases and 0 bases, with 6 bases remaining between them. The CDR3 runs 15 residues. CDR3 region: CATSRDLNSGNTIYF. CDR3 sequence (DNA): TGTGCCACCAGCAGAGATCTTAACTCTGGAAACACCATATATTTT.

The chain carries TRBV10-1 and TRBJ2-5; D may be TRBD2 (6 bases). Germline V gene sequence: CDR1 WNHNN, CDR2 SYGVQD (reference sequence). Trimming stripped 10 bases from V and 6 bases from J, with 24 bases between. The CDR3 is 15 residues long. CDR3 in amino acids: CAIPQVTSRRKTQYF. CDR3 nucleotide sequence: TGCGCCATCCCACAAGTAACTAGCAGGAGAAAGACCCAGTACTTC.

Only one count was recorded for this clone. This chain links TRBV5-4 with TRBJ1-6; TRBD1 matches at 10 bases. The trim removed 3 bases at V and 5 bases at J, leaving 5 bases unmatched. CDR3 length equals 16 residues. CDR1 and CDR2 from the germline V gene are SGHNT and YYREEE (reference sequence). DNA of the CDR3: TGTGCCAGCAGCTATTTGACAGGGGGCGATAATTCACCCCTCCACTTT. The encoded protein is CASSYLTGGDNSPLHF.

This chain uses TRBV7-3 with TRBJ2-3, with 7 bases aligning to TRBD2. CDR1 and CDR2 (germline): SGHTA, FQGTGA. J gave up 4 bases and V 3 bases, and 16 bases lay outside the gene matches. This CDR3 has 18 amino acids. The CDR3 region has the DNA TGTGCCAGCAGCTTCTCATCGGGAGGTGCTAAGACGGCAGATACGCAGTATTTT. Its translation is CASSFSSGGAKTADTQYF. The whole variable domain, remainder taken from reference TRBV7-3 and TRBJ2-3, is GAGVSQTPSNKVTEKGKYVELRCDPISGHTALYWYRQSLGQGPEFLIYFQGTGAADDSGLPNDRFFAVRPEGSVSTLKIQRTERGDSAVYLCASSFSSGGAKTADTQYFGPGTRLTVL.

V is TRBV15 and J is TRBJ2-1; 16 bases agree with TRBD2. The CDR3 is 19 residues long. CDR1 and CDR2 (germline): LNHNV, YYDKDF (reference sequence). The junction had 14 bases not matched to a gene; V was cut back by 5 bases and J by 7 bases. For the CDR3, the DNA is TGTGCCACCAGCGATAACAGGGGACTAGCGGGAGGGCCGAGGAATGAGCAGTTCTTC. Amino acids: CATSDNRGLAGGPRNEQFF.

This chain links TRBV29-1 with TRBJ1-2, with a weak D call TRBD1 (5 bases). Trimming removed 7 bases at V and 8 bases at J, with 23 bases between. Per germline, CDR1 SQVTM and CDR2 ANQGSEA. The length of the CDR3 is 14 residues. The CDR3 sequence: CSAGGGDLIPGYTF. Written as DNA, the CDR3 is TGCAGCGCTGGGGGGGGAGATCTGATTCCGGGCTACACCTTC.